This T cell receptor beta chain was captured by sequencing in a study of identical twins. This CDR3 region has 16 residues. Germline CDR1 reads MNHEY; CDR2 reads SMNVEV (reference sequence). Trimming stripped 5 bases from V and 6 bases from J, with 19 bases between. This clonotype has at least ten counts. TCRdb fed the 5' RACE reads into MiXCR, producing one record per CDR3 protein. The sample consists of about 100,000 distinct CDR3 sequences, 5.9% of them appearing once. This receptor was obtained from a woman aged 45 to 65 in good health. The gene calls are TRBV27 and TRBJ1-4, with D uncertain. The material sequenced was memory T cells sorted from blood. The CDR3 DNA sequence: TGTGCCAGCAGTCCAGCTCCAGGTAACGGCCATGAAAAACTGTTTTTT. It encodes CASSPAPGNGHEKLFF.